Included here is one TCR beta chain sequence, with context. Its antigen is unidentified. Germline V lookup: CDR1 GTSNPN, CDR2 SVGIG (reference sequence). CDR3 length equals 14 residues. V was clipped by 5 bases and J by 0 bases, with 13 bases between them. The sort gate was single viable CD3+CD4+CD8-CD45RO+ cells for memory CD4+ T cells. The data derive from a study of memory CD4+ T cells and cytomegalovirus serostatus. Using immunoSEQ multiplex PCR, the repertoire was profiled, and TCRdb retains in-frame clones only, with some absent. The data hold some 52,000 clones, with roughly four fifths observed a single time. Study-level results: Suggested: most of the CMV-linked TCR signature lies in CD4+ memory cells.

The chain is built from TRBV30 and TRBJ1-1; no reliable D call. The sequenced material came from memory CD4+ T cells from blood. The sequence derives from an adult in good health and CMV-seronegative. The CDR3: CAWGRKVLNTEAFF. CDR3 nucleotides: TGTGCCTGGGGTCGTAAGGTTTTGAACACTGAAGCTTTCTTT.